Below, 15 T cell receptor beta chains from the same sample are listed, as sequenced in a study of CD8 T cell repertoires and HIV-1 epitope variants. Their antigens are not known. Sequenced by immunoSEQ multiplex PCR; TCRdb stores in-frame clones only, minus some. The sample lists a few thousand clones, approximately 65% occurring once. The sequenced sample was cultured CD8+ T cells derived from PBMCs. The receptors were gathered from a male donor with HIV.

The chain carries TRBV11-1 and TRBJ2-1, with no clear D. CDR1 and CDR2 from the germline V gene are SGHAT and FQDESV (reference sequence). V was shortened by 5 bases and J by 0 bases, with 14 bases between the two germline ends. CDR3 length equals 16 residues. Written as DNA, the CDR3 is TGTGCCAGCAGCCTTACACTATCTAGCTCCTACAATGAGCAGTTCTTC. Amino acids: CASSLTLSSSYNEQFF.

The chain combines TRBV6-5 with TRBJ1-5; tentatively, D is TRBD1 (6 bases). Germline V CDR1 and CDR2: MNHEY, SVGAGI. The CDR3 is 15 residues long. Trimming stripped 6 bases from V and 2 bases from J, with 14 bases between. CDR3 nucleotides: TGTGCCAGCAGGCGCCGGGGGGGCGGCAATCAGCCCCAGCATTTT. It encodes CASRRRGGGNQPQHF.

V and J are TRBV27 and TRBJ2-2; D gene unclear. CDR3 length: 14 residues. The V end lost 3 bases, the J end lost 0 bases, and 5 bases lay between the germline ends. The germline CDR1 and CDR2 sequences are MNHEY and SMNVEV (reference sequence). The CDR3 is CASSLASNTGELFF. CDR3 DNA sequence: TGTGCCAGCAGTTTGGCCTCGAACACCGGGGAGCTGTTTTTT.

In this sample, this clone turned up a few times. This chain joins TRBV27 and TRBJ2-7; TRBD1 matches 8 bases. With 4 bases clipped from V and 5 bases from J, the junction kept 7 bases outside the gene matches. The CDR3 is 14 residues long. Germline assignment: CDR1 MNHEY and CDR2 SMNVEV (reference sequence). The CDR3 region is CASSSHRGRNEQYF. In DNA form, the CDR3 reads TGTGCCAGCAGTTCCCACAGGGGGAGGAACGAGCAGTACTTC.

This clone was seen more than once but under ten times. The rearrangement uses TRBV21-1 and TRBJ2-1. TRBV21-1 is a recognized pseudogene. CDR3 length: 11 residues. The CDR3 DNA reads as TGTGCCAGCAGCAGGCATAGAGAGCAGTTCTTC. Translated: CASSRHREQFF.

The rearrangement joins TRBV11-2 to TRBJ1-1; possible D gene TRBD1, 5 bases. The CDR3 spans 13 residues. Germline values: CDR1 SGHAT, CDR2 FQNNGV. The V gene lost 5 bases and the J gene lost 0 bases, with 7 bases spanning the gap. CDR3 sequence (DNA): TGTGCCAGCAGCCGGGGGATGAACACTGAAGCTTTCTTT. Its translation: CASSRGMNTEAFF.

The rearrangement links TRBV25-1 to TRBJ2-3; the match to TRBD2 covers 9 bases. The CDR3 has 16 amino acids. V was clipped by 2 bases and J by 11 bases; unmatched bases: 14. The germline V gene encodes CDR1 MGHDK and CDR2 SYGVNS. The CDR3 is CASSETSGGSIVGQYF. CDR3 in DNA: TGTGCCAGCAGTGAAACCAGCGGGGGGTCAATTGTGGGGCAGTATTTT.

V and J are TRBV27 and TRBJ1-1; D ambiguous. Germline V CDR1 and CDR2: MNHEY, SMNVEV (reference sequence). Trimming pared 5 bases from V and 0 bases from J, leaving 16 bases between. CDR3 length: 16 residues. This CDR3 reads CASSLYGEDLNTEAFF. CDR3 sequence (DNA): TGTGCCAGCAGTCTCTACGGGGAGGATCTGAACACTGAAGCTTTCTTT.

This clone came up a few times. The chain is built from TRBV11-2 and TRBJ1-6, with 8 bases matching TRBD1. The V gene end was trimmed by 1 base and the J gene end by 10 bases; junction bases not matched to a gene: 3. The CDR3 consists of 14 residues. The germline CDR1 and CDR2 sequences are SGHAT and FQNNGV. The CDR3 loop is CASSLGTGQSPLHF. The CDR3 nucleotides read TGTGCCAGCAGCTTAGGGACAGGGCAATCACCCCTCCACTTT. Based on the CDR3 plus reference TRBV11-2 and TRBJ1-6, the full variable domain is EAGVAQSPRYKIIEKRQSVAFWCNPISGHATLYWYQQILGQGPKLLIQFQNNGVVDDSQLPKDRFSAERLKGVDSTLKIQPAKLEDSAVYLCASSLGTGQSPLHFGNGTRLTVT.

This clone was observed once. V usage is TRBV11-2 and J usage is TRBJ1-4; D gene ambiguous. Germline CDR1 is SGHAT and CDR2 is FQNNGV. The V and J ends lost 6 bases and 4 bases respectively, with 9 bases between them. CDR3 length equals 13 residues. The CDR3 nucleotides read TGTGCCAGCAGGGCGGGGTATAATGAAAAACTGTTTTTT. Translation gives CASRAGYNEKLFF. The full variable domain, completed using reference TRBV11-2 and TRBJ1-4, is EAGVAQSPRYKIIEKRQSVAFWCNPISGHATLYWYQQILGQGPKLLIQFQNNGVVDDSQLPKDRFSAERLKGVDSTLKIQPAKLEDSAVYLCASRAGYNEKLFFGSGTQLSVL.

The chain carries TRBV5-6 and TRBJ2-1; 8 nucleotides line up with TRBD1. Germline trimming cut 4 bases from V and 8 bases from J; bases unmatched to any gene: 11. The germline gives CDR1 SGHDT, CDR2 YYEEEE. This CDR3 region has 15 residues. This CDR3 is CASSKQGAAPYEQFF. CDR3 sequence (DNA): TGTGCCAGCAGCAAGCAGGGGGCAGCCCCGTATGAGCAGTTCTTC. The full variable domain, its missing parts supplied by reference TRBV5-6 and TRBJ2-1, is DAGVTQSPTHLIKTRGQQVTLRCSPKSGHDTVSWYQQALGQGPQFIFQYYEEEERQRGNFPDRFSGHQFPNYSSELNVNALLLGDSALYLCASSKQGAAPYEQFFGPGTRLTVL.

This clone appeared a few times. The rearrangement joins TRBV6-5 to TRBJ2-7; TRBD1 or TRBD2 may be the D gene (5 bases each). Trimming shortened V by 2 bases and J by 6 bases, and 8 bases separated the two germline ends. CDR1 and CDR2 from the germline V gene are MNHEY and SVGAGI. CDR3 size: 12 residues. CDR3 DNA sequence: TGTGCCAGCAGTTACGAGGGGACCGAGCAGTACTTC. Its translation is CASSYEGTEQYF.

The gene calls are TRBV27 and TRBJ2-7; D may be TRBD1 (5 bases). The V end was cut by 7 bases, the J end by 9 bases, with 22 bases between. Germline-derived CDR1 and CDR2 are MNHEY and SMNVEV (reference sequence). This CDR3 has 14 residues. DNA for the CDR3: TGTGCCAGCAAATCTCAGGGTATTAGGATTTGGCAGTACTTC. This sequence encodes CASKSQGIRIWQYF.

CDR3 sequence: CASSRLQTSYEQYF. CDR3 nucleotide sequence: TGTGCCAGTAGTAGACTCCAGACCTCCTACGAGCAGTACTTC. J is TRBJ2-7 and V is TRBV19, with D unresolved. The germline gives CDR1 LNHDA, CDR2 SQIVND (reference sequence). The length of the CDR3 is 14 residues. V lost 4 bases and J lost 0, with 10 bases in between.

The chain carries TRBV2 and TRBJ1-2, with D hard to call. V lost 4 bases and J 5 bases, leaving 5 bases between the germline ends. CDR1 is SNHLY, CDR2 FYNNEI, per germline. The CDR3 totals 11 residues. This CDR3 reads CASSGRYGYTF. For the CDR3, the DNA is TGTGCCAGCAGTGGACGATATGGCTACACCTTC.